This TCR beta chain was recovered during a study of tumor and adjacent non-tumor tissue in lung cancer. A modified ARM-PCR protocol with three rounds of nested PCR amplified TCRbeta. TCRdb re-derived calls from the multiplex PCR reads in MiXCR, one entry per CDR3 protein. The data show about 67,000 distinct CDR3 sequences, around 80% seen once. Study-level results: TCR diversity was significantly greater in tumor than normal lung tissue. In normal lung, the top 100 clones were significantly more dominant than in tumor.

As for this clonotype: Antigen unknown. At one of its ends the junction is not consistent with the germline gene, which may arise from a read error.

The CDR3 runs 14 residues. Germline loops: CDR1 SGHAT, CDR2 FQDESV (reference sequence). This sample's RNA came from whole unsorted tissue. The normal lung tissue was taken more than 3 cm from the tumor edge. The chain couples TRBV11-1 to TRBJ2-2, with 7 positions matching TRBD1. This TCR was recovered from a man in his fifties or sixties with non-small cell lung cancer. Material: distant non-tumor lung tissue. The CDR3 here is CASSYTSGTGEPLF. In DNA form, the CDR3 reads TGCGCCAGCAGCTATACTAGTGGCACAGGGGAGCCGTTATTT.